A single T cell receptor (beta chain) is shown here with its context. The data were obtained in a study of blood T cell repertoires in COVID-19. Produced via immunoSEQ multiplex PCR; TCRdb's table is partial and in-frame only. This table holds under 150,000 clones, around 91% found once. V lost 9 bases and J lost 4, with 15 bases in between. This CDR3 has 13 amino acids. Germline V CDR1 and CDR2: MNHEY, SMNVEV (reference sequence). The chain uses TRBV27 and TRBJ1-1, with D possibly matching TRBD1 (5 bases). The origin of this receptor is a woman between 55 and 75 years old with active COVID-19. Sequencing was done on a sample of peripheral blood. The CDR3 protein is CASKGVESTEAFF. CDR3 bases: TGTGCCAGTAAAGGGGTGGAGAGCACTGAAGCTTTCTTT.